The present T cell receptor (beta chain) was sequenced within a study of cytomegalovirus exposure and HLA in healthy donors. Findings and caveats of the study: A later analysis showed that HLA-associated TCR beta chains had undergone more clonal expansion than equally common others. It emerged from a later analysis that several of the most significant clusters appeared to be linked to common viral pathogens.

With 60 Vbeta and 13 Jbeta primers, the PCR was carried out. The assay was immunoSEQ multiplex PCR, and TCRdb's table has in-frame clones only and misses some. Seen here are approximately 100,000 clones, about 70% observed once, and the top ten hold over 1%. V shed 5 bases, J shed 3 bases, and the junction held 3 bases outside the gene matches. Per germline, CDR1 LNHDA and CDR2 SQIVND (reference sequence). The CDR3 covers 14 residues. Concerning this clone: What it binds is not known.

Input material: PBMCs. The origin of this receptor is a female donor in good health and CMV-seronegative. V is TRBV19 and J is TRBJ1-1, with 10 bases that match TRBD1. For the CDR3, the DNA is TGTGCCAGTAGTTGGGGACAGGGGCACACTGAAGCTTTCTTT. Protein sequence: CASSWGQGHTEAFF.